The count of the clone carrying this TCR beta chain is one. This CDR3 comprises 15 residues. The V gene end was trimmed by 6 bases and the J gene end by 3 bases; junction bases not matched to a gene: 5. CDR1 and CDR2 (germline): MNHEY, SVGAGI. This entry comes from a study of T cell changes during pregnancy in multiple sclerosis. Clones were sequenced by immunoSEQ multiplex PCR, and TCRdb holds only the in-frame ones, with some missing. The table includes around 88,000 clones, over 80% detected once. The V call is TRBV6-5, the J call TRBJ2-3, with 11 bases identical to TRBD2. This TCR was sampled from a female donor with multiple sclerosis, enrolled in a pregnancy study. This specimen was peripheral blood, taken in the first trimester of pregnancy. The CDR3 DNA reads as TGTGCCAGCAGAACTAGCGGGAGTTTAACAGATACGCAGTATTTT. Its translation is CASRTSGSLTDTQYF.